These T cell receptor beta chains were read from a single sample in a study of T cells in narcolepsy. TCRdb's table, derived via immunoSEQ multiplex PCR, lists solely in-frame clones and lacks some. Altogether over 30,000 clones are present, around 82% being singletons, with the ten largest covering about 1.5%. Sequencing was done on a sample of CD45RA- memory CD4+ T cells from PBMCs. These receptors were taken from a human donor with narcolepsy. CDR3s include the opening cysteine and the closing phenylalanine or tryptophan. The D gene is left open where the match is weak. A clone size is listed for some rows: how often the clone was seen (once, few, many), or a class if it is expanded.

>TRBD1|TRBV5-1|-|TRBJ2-7
TGCGCCAGCGGGACAGGGACCTACGAGCAGTACTTC
CASGTGTYEQYF
>-|TRBV4-3|-|TRBJ2-7
TGCGCCAGCAGCCAAGCTGGGGCCCCCGAGCAGTACTTC
CASSQAGAPEQYF
>TRBD2|TRBV2|-|TRBJ2-1
TGTGCCAGCAGTAAACTAGCGGGTAATAACAATGAGCAGTTCTTC
CASSKLAGNNNEQFF
>TRBD1|TRBV2|-|TRBJ1-2
TGTGCCAGCAGTTTGGGACAGGGAAGTGATGGCTACACCTTC
CASSLGQGSDGYTF
>TRBD1|TRBV2|-|TRBJ1-6
TGTGCCAGCGGGGACAGGACTAATTCACCCCTCCACTTT
CASGDRTNSPLHF
>TRBD1|TRBV28|-|TRBJ1-2
TGTGCCAGCAGTCTACCAACAGGGGGGAGCTATGGCTACACCTTC
CASSLPTGGSYGYTF
>-|TRBV5-4|-|TRBJ2-2
TGTGCCAGCAGTACTAGAGATCCCGGGGAGCTGTTTTTT
CASSTRDPGELFF
>-|TRBV7-9|-|TRBJ2-5
TGTGCCAGCAACGGTCCCCCGCGGGGCGACCAAGAGACCCAGTACTTC
CASNGPPRGDQETQYF
>TRBD1|TRBV5-5|-|TRBJ1-2
TGTGCCAGCAGCTCGACAGGGGCCCCCTTGGGCTACACCTTC
CASSSTGAPLGYTF
>-|TRBV6-1|-|TRBJ1-6
TGTGCCAGCAGTGAAGCGAGGGGAGGCGGGAATAATTCACCCCTCCACTTT
CASSEARGGGNNSPLHF
>TRBD1|TRBV25-1|-|TRBJ1-1
TGTGCCAGCAGTGAACAGGGGGCGCGTATGACTGAAGCTTTCTTT
CASSEQGARMTEAFF
>-|TRBV7-9|few|TRBJ1-6
TGTGCCAGCGGACGCGGACAGTATAATTCACCCCTCCACTTT
CASGRGQYNSPLHF
>-|TRBV6-6|-|TRBJ1-1
TGTGCCAGCAGCAGATCAAGGGACGCTGAAGCTTTCTTT
CASSRSRDAEAFF
>TRBD2|TRBV7-2|-|TRBJ2-3
TGTGCCAGCAGCCAACTAGCGGGGGGGACGCAGTATTTT
CASSQLAGGTQYF
>TRBD1|TRBV30|-|TRBJ1-5
TGTGCCTGGACCGAGGACAGGCGCGGCCCCCAGCATTTT
CAWTEDRRGPQHF
>-|TRBV7-2|-|TRBJ2-6
TGTGCCAGCAGCTTACCCGGGGCCAACGTCCTGACTTTC
CASSLPGANVLTF
>TRBD1|TRBV2|-|TRBJ1-1
TGTGCCAGCAGTGAACAGGGGGCTGGGACTGAAGCTTTCTTT
CASSEQGAGTEAFF
>-|TRBV6-5|-|TRBJ2-5
TGTGCCAGCGGAGCTAGGTCCCAAGAGACCCAGTACTTC
CASGARSQETQYF
>TRBD2|TRBV7-2|-|TRBJ2-6
TGTGCCAGCAGCTTATTCGGGGGGGCGCTTGGGGCCAACGTCCTGACTTTC
CASSLFGGALGANVLTF
>-|TRBV2|-|TRBJ1-2
TGTGCCAGCAACCCGACAGCTAACTATGGCTACACCTTC
CASNPTANYGYTF
>-|TRBV28|-|TRBJ1-2
TGTGCCAGCAGGGGGGGGCTGGGCAGTCTGAATTATGGCTACACCTTC
CASRGGLGSLNYGYTF
>TRBD2|TRBV11-3|-|TRBJ2-7
TGTGCCAGCAGCCCACTAGCGGGGGGTTCCTACGAGCAGTACTTC
CASSPLAGGSYEQYF
>-|TRBV25-1|-|TRBJ1-1
TGTGCCAGCAGTGGAGGAGGGGGTGGGATATTCTCGCAAGCTTTCTTT
CASSGGGGGIFSQAFF
>-|TRBV29-1|-|TRBJ2-3
TGCACCTCACTCAGCGGAGATACGCAGTATTTT
CTSLSGDTQYF
>TRBD2|TRBV11-2|few|TRBJ2-1
TGTGCCAGCAGCTTAGATCTGGCGGGGGGATTTTACAATGAGCAGTTCTTC
CASSLDLAGGFYNEQFF
>-|TRBV2|-|TRBJ2-7
TGTGCCAGCGGACAGTCCTCCTACGAGCAGTACTTC
CASGQSSYEQYF
>-|TRBV28|-|TRBJ1-5
TGTGCCAGCAGTTTAACCGGTGGCAATCAGCCCCAGCATTTT
CASSLTGGNQPQHF
>TRBD1|TRBV19|-|TRBJ1-2
TGTGCCAGTAGGGTGGGACAGGGTTTAGGCGGCTACACCTTC
CASRVGQGLGGYTF
>TRBD2|TRBV9|-|TRBJ2-3
TGTGCCAGCAGCGGCCATGGGACTAGCGGGGGCACAGATACGCAGTATTTT
CASSGHGTSGGTDTQYF
>-|TRBV7-9|-|TRBJ2-2
TGTGCCAGCAGCTCCTTGGGCCCGAACACCGGGGAGCTGTTTTTT
CASSSLGPNTGELFF
>TRBD2|TRBV7-2|-|TRBJ2-1
TGTGCCAGCAGCTTAGAGCCGGGACTAGGTCCCTCCGAGCAGTTCTTC
CASSLEPGLGPSEQFF
>TRBD1|TRBV19|-|TRBJ1-3
TGTGCCAGTGCGTGGGCAGGGGGGGCCTTCTCTGGAAACACCATATATTTT
CASAWAGGAFSGNTIYF
>-|TRBV6-5|-|TRBJ2-7
TGTGCCAGCAGTTACTCCGGTACCCTACGGTACGAGCAGTACTTC
CASSYSGTLRYEQYF
>TRBD1|TRBV7-6|-|TRBJ2-2
TGTGCCAGCATTCCCGGACCAGGGGGCACCGGGGAGCTGTTTTTT
CASIPGPGGTGELFF
>TRBD1|TRBV6-4|few|TRBJ2-3
TGTGCCAGCAGGGGACAGGGGAAAAGCACAGATACGCAGTATTTT
CASRGQGKSTDTQYF
>TRBD1|TRBV5-1|-|TRBJ1-6
TGCGCCAGCAGCCCCGTCCCGGGACAGGGGAGTTCACCCCTCCACTTT
CASSPVPGQGSSPLHF
>-|TRBV25-1|-|TRBJ2-5
TGTGCCAGCAGTTCCGGGTCCTCAGGAGGAGAGACCCAGTACTTC
CASSSGSSGGETQYF
>-|TRBV14|-|TRBJ2-5
TGTGCCAGCAGCCAAGATCTGGGAGGGACCCAGTACTTC
CASSQDLGGTQYF
>-|TRBV5-1|-|TRBJ1-5
TGCGCCAGCAGCTTGGGGGTGGGCCAGCCCCAGCATTTT
CASSLGVGQPQHF
>-|TRBV30|once|TRBJ1-2
TGTGCCTGGAGTATTACGGGGCGCGGCTATGGCTACACCTTC
CAWSITGRGYGYTF
>-|TRBV19|-|TRBJ2-7
TGTGCCAGTAGTCCTATGCCAGGGATCGAGCAGTACTTC
CASSPMPGIEQYF
>-|TRBV5-1|-|TRBJ1-2
TGCGCCAGCAGCCGGGACCCGATAGAAGGGTACACCTTC
CASSRDPIEGYTF
>-|TRBV5-4|-|TRBJ2-1
TGTGCCAGCAGCTTCGACCCGCGAGCTTGGGATGAGCAGTTCTTC
CASSFDPRAWDEQFF
>-|TRBV2|-|TRBJ2-3
TGTGCCAGCAACGGGGACGGCACAGATACGCAGTATTTT
CASNGDGTDTQYF
>-|TRBV21-1|once|TRBJ1-5
TGTGCCAGCAGCAAAAAAGGGGATAGCAATCAGCCCCAGCATTTT
CASSKKGDSNQPQHF
>TRBD1|TRBV4-3|-|TRBJ1-6
TGCGCCAGAAGGGGGCCGGCAGGCGCCTATAATTCACCCCTCCACTTT
CARRGPAGAYNSPLHF
>-|TRBV6-1|once|TRBJ1-2
TGTGCCAGTCAGCTTACAGGGAACTATGGCTACACCTTC
CASQLTGNYGYTF
>TRBD1|TRBV9|-|TRBJ1-1
TGTGCCAGCAGCGTAGGGGGACAGATGAACACTGAAGCTTTCTTT
CASSVGGQMNTEAFF
>-|TRBV7-2|-|TRBJ2-7
TGTGCCAGCAGCCCTCTAGTGGGTTACGAGCAGTACTTC
CASSPLVGYEQYF
>TRBD2|TRBV14|-|TRBJ2-5
TGTGCCAGCAGCCAAGGGACTAGCCCTATGGAGACCCAGTACTTC
CASSQGTSPMETQYF
>TRBD1|TRBV10-3|-|TRBJ1-2
TGTGCCATCAGTGGACAGGGGAATTATGGCTACACCTTC
CAISGQGNYGYTF
>TRBD1|TRBV4-2|-|TRBJ1-2
TGTGCCAGCAGCCAAGACCCCGGACAGGGGGCGGGAGGCTACACCTTC
CASSQDPGQGAGGYTF
>-|TRBV19|-|TRBJ2-7
TGTGCCAGTAGTCGAGTGGGAAATCGCGAGCAGTACTTC
CASSRVGNREQYF
>TRBD2|TRBV23-1|-|TRBJ2-5
TGCGCCAGCAGTCGACTAGCGGAGACCCAGTACTTC
CASSRLAETQYF
>-|TRBV5-1|-|TRBJ2-3
TGCGCCAGCAGGGGGGGCGTCCGCACAGATACGCAGTATTTT
CASRGGVRTDTQYF
>-|TRBV30|-|TRBJ1-3
TGTGCCTGGAAGCACAACTCTGGAAACACCATATATTTT
CAWKHNSGNTIYF
>-|TRBV30|-|TRBJ1-6
TGTGCCTGGGGGGAAGCCACCCGGGGCTCTTTCCACTTT
CAWGEATRGSFHF